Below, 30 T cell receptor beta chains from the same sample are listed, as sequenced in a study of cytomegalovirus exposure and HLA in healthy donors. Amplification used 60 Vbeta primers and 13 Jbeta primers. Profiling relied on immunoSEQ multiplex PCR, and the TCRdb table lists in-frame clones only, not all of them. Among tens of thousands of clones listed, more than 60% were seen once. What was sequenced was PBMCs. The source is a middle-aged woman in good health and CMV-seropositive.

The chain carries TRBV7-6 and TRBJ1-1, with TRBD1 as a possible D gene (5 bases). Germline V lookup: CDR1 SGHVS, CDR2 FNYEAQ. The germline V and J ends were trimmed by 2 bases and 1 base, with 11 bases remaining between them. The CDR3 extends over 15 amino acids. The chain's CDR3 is CASSLTKDRNTEAFF. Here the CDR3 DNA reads TGTGCCAGCAGCTTAACCAAAGACAGGAACACTGAAGCTTTCTTT.

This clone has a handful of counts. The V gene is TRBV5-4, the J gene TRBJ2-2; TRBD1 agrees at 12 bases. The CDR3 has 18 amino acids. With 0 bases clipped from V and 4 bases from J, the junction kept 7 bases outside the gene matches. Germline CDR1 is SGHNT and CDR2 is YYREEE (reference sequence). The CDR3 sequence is CASSLGGQGAWGTGELFF. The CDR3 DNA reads TGTGCCAGCAGCTTGGGGGGACAGGGGGCATGGGGCACCGGGGAGCTGTTTTTT. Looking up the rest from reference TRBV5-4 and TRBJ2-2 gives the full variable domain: ETGVTQSPTHLIKTRGQQVTLRCSSQSGHNTVSWYQQALGQGPQFIFQYYREEENGRGNFPPRFSGLQFPNYSSELNVNALELDDSALYLCASSLGGQGAWGTGELFFGEGSRLTVL.

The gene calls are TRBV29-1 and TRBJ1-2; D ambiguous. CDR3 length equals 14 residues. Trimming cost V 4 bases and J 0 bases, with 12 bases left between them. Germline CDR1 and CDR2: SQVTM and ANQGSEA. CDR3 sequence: CSVVSAGSNYGYTF. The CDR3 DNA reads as TGCAGCGTTGTTTCGGCAGGTTCTAACTATGGCTACACCTTC.

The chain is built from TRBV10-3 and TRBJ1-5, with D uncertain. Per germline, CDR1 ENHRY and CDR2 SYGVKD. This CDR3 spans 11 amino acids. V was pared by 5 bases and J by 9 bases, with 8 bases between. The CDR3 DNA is TGTGCCATCAGTCCGGGAGGGCCCCAGCATTTT. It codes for CAISPGGPQHF.

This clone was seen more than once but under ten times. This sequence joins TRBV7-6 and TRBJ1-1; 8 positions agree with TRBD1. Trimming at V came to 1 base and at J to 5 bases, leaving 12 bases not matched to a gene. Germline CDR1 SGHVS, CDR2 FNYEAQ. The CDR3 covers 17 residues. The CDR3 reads CASSLGAGTGRRTEAFF. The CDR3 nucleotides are TGTGCCAGCAGCTTAGGGGCCGGGACAGGTAGGAGGACTGAAGCTTTCTTT.

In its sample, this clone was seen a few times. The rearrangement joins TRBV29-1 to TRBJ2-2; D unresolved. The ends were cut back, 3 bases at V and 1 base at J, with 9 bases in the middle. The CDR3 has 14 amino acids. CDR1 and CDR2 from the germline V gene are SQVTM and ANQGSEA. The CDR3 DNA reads TGCAGCGTTGAGTCTACCTTGAACACCGGGGAGCTGTTTTTT. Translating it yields CSVESTLNTGELFF.

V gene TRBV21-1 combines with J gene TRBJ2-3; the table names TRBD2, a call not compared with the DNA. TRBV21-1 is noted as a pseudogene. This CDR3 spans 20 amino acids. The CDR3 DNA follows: TGTGCCAGCAGCCGGGTGCCGCGGACTAGCGAGGCCCGGGGCACAGATACGCAGTATTTT. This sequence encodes CASSRVPRTSEARGTDTQYF.

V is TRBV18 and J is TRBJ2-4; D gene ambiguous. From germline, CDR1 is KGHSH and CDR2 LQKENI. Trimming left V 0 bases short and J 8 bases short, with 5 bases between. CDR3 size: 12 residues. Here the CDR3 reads CASSPPVDIQYF. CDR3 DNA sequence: TGTGCCAGCTCACCACCGGTAGACATTCAGTACTTC.

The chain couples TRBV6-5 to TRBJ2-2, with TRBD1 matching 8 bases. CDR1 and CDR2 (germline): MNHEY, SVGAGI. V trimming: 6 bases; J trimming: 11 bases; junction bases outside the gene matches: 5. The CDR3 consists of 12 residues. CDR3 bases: TGTGCCAGCAGCCACAGGGGGGTAGAGCTGTTTTTT. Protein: CASSHRGVELFF.

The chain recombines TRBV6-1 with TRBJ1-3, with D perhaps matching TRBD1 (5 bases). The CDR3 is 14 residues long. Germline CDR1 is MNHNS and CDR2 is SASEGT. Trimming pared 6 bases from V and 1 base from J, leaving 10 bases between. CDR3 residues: CASSTGVSGNTIYF. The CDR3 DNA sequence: TGTGCCAGCAGCACGGGGGTATCTGGAAACACCATATATTTT.

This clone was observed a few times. The CDR3 is CASSLPGQGPPYGYTF. CDR3 sequence (DNA): TGCGCCAGCAGCCTACCGGGACAGGGGCCACCCTATGGCTACACCTTC. This chain connects TRBV4-3 to TRBJ1-2, with 10 bases aligning to TRBD1. CDR1 LGHNA and CDR2 YSLEER come from the germline V gene. V shed 4 bases and J 4 bases; nucleotides not matched to a gene: 9. The CDR3 is made up of 16 amino acids.

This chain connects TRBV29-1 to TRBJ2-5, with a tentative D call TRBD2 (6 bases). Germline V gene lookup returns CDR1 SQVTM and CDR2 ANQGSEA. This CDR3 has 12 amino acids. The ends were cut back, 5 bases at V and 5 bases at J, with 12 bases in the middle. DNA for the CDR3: TGCAGCGTTAGGAGGGAACGGGAGACCCAGTACTTC. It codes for CSVRRERETQYF.

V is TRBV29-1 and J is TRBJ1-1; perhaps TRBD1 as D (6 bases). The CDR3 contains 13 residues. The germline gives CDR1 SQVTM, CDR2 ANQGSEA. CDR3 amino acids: CSARGGPNTEAFF. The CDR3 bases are TGCAGTGCTAGGGGGGGACCGAACACTGAAGCTTTCTTT. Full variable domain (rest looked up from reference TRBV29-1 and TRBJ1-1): SAVISQKPSRDICQRGTSLTIQCQVDSQVTMMFWYRQQPGQSLTLIATANQGSEATYESGFVIDKFPISRPNLTFSTLTVSNMSPEDSSIYLCSARGGPNTEAFFGQGTRLTVV.

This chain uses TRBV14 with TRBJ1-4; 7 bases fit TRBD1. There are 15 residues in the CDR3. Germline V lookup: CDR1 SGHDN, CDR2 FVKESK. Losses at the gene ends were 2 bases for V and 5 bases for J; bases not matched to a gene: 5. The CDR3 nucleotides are TGTGCCAGCAGCCAACAGGCGGACAGGAATGAAAAACTGTTTTTT. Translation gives CASSQQADRNEKLFF.

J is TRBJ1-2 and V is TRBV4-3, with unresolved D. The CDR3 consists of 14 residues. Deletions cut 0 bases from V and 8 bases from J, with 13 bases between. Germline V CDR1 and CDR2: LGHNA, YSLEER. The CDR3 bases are TGCGCCAGCAGCCAAGATGTACTGGGAGGGGGCTACACCTTC. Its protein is CASSQDVLGGGYTF.

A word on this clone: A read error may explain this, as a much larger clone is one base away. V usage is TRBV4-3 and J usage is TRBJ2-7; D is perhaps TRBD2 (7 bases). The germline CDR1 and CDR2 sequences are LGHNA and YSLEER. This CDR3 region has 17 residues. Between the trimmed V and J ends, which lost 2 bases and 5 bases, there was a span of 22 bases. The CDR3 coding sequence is TGCGCCAGCAGCCAACTCTTTGGGGGGGGCGCCGGGAACGAGCAGTACTTC. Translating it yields CASSQLFGGGAGNEQYF.

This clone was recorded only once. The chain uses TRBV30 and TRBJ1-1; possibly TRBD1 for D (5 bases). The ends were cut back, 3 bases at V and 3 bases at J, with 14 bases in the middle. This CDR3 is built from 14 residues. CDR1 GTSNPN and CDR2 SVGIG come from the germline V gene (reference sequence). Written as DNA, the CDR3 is TGTGCCTGGAGCCCTGCGGGGGGGTACACTGAAGCTTTCTTT. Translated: CAWSPAGGYTEAFF.

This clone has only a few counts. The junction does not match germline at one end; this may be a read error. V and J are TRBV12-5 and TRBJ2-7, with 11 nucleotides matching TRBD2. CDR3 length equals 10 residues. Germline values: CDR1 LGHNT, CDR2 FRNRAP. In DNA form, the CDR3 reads TGTGCTAGTGGGGGACTAGCGGCTGACTTC. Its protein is CASGGLAADF.

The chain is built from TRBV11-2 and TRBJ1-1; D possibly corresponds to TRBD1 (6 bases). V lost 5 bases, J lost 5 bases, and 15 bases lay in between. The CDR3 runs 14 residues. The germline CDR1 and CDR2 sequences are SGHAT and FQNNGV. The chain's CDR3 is CASSPQTGSTEAFF. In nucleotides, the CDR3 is TGTGCCAGCAGCCCCCAGACAGGTAGTACTGAAGCTTTCTTT.

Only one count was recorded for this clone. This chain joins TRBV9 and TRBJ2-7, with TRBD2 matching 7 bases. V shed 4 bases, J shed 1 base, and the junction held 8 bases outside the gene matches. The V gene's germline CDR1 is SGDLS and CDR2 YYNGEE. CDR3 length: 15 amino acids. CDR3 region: CASSSTPGGSYEQYF. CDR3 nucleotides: TGTGCCAGCAGCTCCACCCCGGGGGGATCCTACGAGCAGTACTTC.

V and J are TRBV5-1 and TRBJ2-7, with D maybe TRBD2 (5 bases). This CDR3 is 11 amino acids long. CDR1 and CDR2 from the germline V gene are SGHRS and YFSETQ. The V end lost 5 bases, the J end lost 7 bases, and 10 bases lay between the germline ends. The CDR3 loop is CASREGMEQYF. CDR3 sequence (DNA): TGCGCCAGCAGAGAGGGAATGGAGCAGTACTTC.

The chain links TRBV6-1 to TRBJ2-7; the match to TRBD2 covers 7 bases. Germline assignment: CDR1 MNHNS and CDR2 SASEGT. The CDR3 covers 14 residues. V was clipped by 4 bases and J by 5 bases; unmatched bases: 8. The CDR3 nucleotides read TGTGCCAGCAGTGGGACTAGTGGTTCCGACGAGCAGTACTTC. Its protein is CASSGTSGSDEQYF.

In DNA form, the CDR3 reads TGCGCCAGCAGCTTGGGACAGGGGGTTCGAGTCATTCAGTACTTC. This translates into CASSLGQGVRVIQYF. The chain combines TRBV5-1 with TRBJ2-4, with 9 bases lining up with TRBD1. After removal of 0 bases from V and 9 bases from J, the junction contained 7 bases not matched to a gene. The CDR3 has 15 residues. Germline V lookup: CDR1 SGHRS, CDR2 YFSETQ.

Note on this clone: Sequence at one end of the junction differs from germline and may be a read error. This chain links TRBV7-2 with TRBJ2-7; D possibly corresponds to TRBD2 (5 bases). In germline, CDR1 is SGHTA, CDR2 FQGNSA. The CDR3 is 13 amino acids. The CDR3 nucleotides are TGTTCCAGCAGCTTAGCGCTTGGCTTCGAGCAGTACTTC. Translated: CSSSLALGFEQYF.

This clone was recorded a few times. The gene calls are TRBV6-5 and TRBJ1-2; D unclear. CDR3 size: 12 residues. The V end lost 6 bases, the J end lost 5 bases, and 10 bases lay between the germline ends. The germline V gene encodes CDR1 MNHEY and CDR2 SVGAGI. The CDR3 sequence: CASSYGGYGYTF. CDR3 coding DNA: TGTGCCAGCAGCTACGGCGGGTATGGCTACACCTTC.

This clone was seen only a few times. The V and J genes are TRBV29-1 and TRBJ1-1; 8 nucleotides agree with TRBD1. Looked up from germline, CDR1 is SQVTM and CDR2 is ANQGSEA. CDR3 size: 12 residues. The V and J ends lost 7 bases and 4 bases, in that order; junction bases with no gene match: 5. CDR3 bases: TGCAGCGCCCAGGACAGGGCCACTGAAGCTTTCTTT. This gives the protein CSAQDRATEAFF. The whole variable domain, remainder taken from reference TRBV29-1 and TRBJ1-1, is SAVISQKPSRDICQRGTSLTIQCQVDSQVTMMFWYRQQPGQSLTLIATANQGSEATYESGFVIDKFPISRPNLTFSTLTVSNMSPEDSSIYLCSAQDRATEAFFGQGTRLTVV.

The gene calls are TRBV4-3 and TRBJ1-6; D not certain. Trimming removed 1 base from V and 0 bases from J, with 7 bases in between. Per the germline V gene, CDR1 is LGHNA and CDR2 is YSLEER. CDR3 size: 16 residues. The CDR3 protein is CASSQASSSYNSPLHF. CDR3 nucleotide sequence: TGCGCCAGCAGCCAAGCTTCGAGCTCCTATAATTCACCCCTCCACTTT.

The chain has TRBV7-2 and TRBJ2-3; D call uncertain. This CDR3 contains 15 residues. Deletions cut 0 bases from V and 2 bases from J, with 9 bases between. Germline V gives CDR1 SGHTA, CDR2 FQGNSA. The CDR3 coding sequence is TGTGCCAGCAGCTTAGCGTACAGTTCCACAGATACGCAGTATTTT. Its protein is CASSLAYSSTDTQYF.

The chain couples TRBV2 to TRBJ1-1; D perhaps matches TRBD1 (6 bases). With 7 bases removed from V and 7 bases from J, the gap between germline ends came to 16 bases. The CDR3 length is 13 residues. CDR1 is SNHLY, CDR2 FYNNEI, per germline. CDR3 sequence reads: CASTGVDSYEAFF. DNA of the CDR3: TGTGCCAGCACCGGGGTGGACAGCTATGAAGCTTTCTTT.

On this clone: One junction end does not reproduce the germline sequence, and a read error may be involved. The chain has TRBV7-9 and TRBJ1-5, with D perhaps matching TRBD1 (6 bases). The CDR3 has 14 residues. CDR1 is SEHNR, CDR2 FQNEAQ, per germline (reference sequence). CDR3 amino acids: CSSSQQGSGQPQHF. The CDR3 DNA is TGTTCCAGCAGCCAACAGGGTTCGGGTCAGCCCCAGCATTTT.